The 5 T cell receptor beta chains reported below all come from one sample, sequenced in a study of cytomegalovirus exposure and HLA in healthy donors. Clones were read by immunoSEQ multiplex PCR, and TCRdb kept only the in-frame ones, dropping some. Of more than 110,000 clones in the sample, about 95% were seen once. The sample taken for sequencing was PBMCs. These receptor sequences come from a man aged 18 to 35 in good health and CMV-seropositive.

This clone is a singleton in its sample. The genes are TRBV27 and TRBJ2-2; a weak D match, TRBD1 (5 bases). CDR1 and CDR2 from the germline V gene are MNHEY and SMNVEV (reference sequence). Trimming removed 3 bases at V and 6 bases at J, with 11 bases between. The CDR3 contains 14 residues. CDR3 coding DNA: TGTGCCAGCAGTTTTCTGGGGCAGGCCGGGGAGCTGTTTTTT. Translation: CASSFLGQAGELFF.

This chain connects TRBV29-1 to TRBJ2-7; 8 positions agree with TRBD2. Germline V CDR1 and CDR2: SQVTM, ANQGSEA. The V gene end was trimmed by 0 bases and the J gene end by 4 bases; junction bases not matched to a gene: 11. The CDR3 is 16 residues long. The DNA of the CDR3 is TGCAGCGTTGAAGATAGTGACGGGAGGGCCGAATACGAGCAGTACTTC. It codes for CSVEDSDGRAEYEQYF.

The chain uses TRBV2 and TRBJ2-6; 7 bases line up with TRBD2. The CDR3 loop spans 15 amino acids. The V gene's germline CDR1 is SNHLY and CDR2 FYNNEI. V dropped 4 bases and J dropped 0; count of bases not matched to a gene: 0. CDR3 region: CASSGGGSGANVLTF. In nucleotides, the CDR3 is TGTGCCAGCAGTGGGGGGGGCTCTGGGGCCAACGTCCTGACTTTC.

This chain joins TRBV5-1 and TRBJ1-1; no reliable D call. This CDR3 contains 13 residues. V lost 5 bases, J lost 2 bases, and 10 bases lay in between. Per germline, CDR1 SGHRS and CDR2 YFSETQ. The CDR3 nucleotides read TGCGCCAGCAGGGGAGGCCCAAACACTGAAGCTTTCTTT. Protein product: CASRGGPNTEAFF.

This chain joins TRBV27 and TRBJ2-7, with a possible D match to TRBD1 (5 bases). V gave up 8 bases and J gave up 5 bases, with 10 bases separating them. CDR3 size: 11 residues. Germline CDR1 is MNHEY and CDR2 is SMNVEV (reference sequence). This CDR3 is CASGVQDEQYF. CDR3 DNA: TGTGCCAGCGGTGTACAGGACGAGCAGTACTTC.